Listed below are T cell receptor beta chains from one sample, sequenced in a study of shared clonotypes between healthy human individuals. Repertoires were generated with immunoSEQ multiplex PCR, while TCRdb's copy carries only in-frame clones and drops some. Of roughly 1 million clones detected, 60% to 80% appear once; the ten largest clones hold approximately 1.5%. The sequencing input was memory CD4+ T cells sorted from blood. The receptors originated from a man aged 18 to 29 in good health. Both conserved end residues are part of each CDR3.

cdr3_length,v_call,cdr3_aa
16,TRBV6-6,CASSYGDRGHAGELFF
15,TRBV19,CASSIGQGAFTEAFF
14,TRBV28,CASSLGLGGDGYTF
12,TRBV19,CASSWGNQPQHF
17,TRBV4-1,CASSQVLAGSSYNEQFF
14,TRBV5-4,CASSGRDYHNEQFF
14,TRBV2,CASSASYGGGEQYF
16,TRBV4-3,CASSRLGQPSTGELFF
16,TRBV25-1,CARDPFAGLSPYEQYF
16,TRBV19,CASSISASHPGYEQYF
16,TRBV14,CASSPAEQRGGGGYTF
14,TRBV5-4,CASSAGIGSYEQYF
11,TRBV11-2,CASSLSGEQFF
12,TRBV9,CASSRGSGGYTF
13,TRBV7-3,CATSRSNQETQYF
15,TRBV10-3,CAISEGLADTGELFF
13,TRBV7-9,CASSSLGGSEQYF
12,TRBV29-1,CSVERPPYEQYF
12,TRBV11-2,CASSRGHTEAFF
14,TRBV5-6,CASSSGTGLFGYTF
14,TRBV7-3,CASSLRSQKETQYF
15,TRBV28,CASSETGSGTDTQYF
14,TRBV19,CASSTQSSNQPQHF
12,TRBV19,CASSSRQYGYTF
14,TRBV11-2,CASSSFPAAYEQYF
14,TRBV27,CASRPQRDPYEQYF
13,TRBV5-1,CASSLVENSPLHF
15,TRBV6-6,CASSPPGQTNEKLFF
12,TRBV28,CASSRGAYEQYF
16,TRBV6-6,CASSPQSRRDSYEQYF
16,TRBV28,CASSLAGVRSNQPQHF